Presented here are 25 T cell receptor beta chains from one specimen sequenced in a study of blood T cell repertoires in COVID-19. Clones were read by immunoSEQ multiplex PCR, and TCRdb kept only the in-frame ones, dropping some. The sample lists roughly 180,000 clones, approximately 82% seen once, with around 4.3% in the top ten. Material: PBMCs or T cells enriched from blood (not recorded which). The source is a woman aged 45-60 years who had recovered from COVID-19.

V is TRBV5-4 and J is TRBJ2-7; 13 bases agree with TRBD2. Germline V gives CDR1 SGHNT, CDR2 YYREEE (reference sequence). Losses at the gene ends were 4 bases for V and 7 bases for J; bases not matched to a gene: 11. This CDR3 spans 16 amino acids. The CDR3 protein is CASSRSTSGRDGEQYV. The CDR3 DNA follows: TGTGCCAGCAGCCGCTCCACTAGCGGGAGGGATGGGGAGCAGTACGTC.

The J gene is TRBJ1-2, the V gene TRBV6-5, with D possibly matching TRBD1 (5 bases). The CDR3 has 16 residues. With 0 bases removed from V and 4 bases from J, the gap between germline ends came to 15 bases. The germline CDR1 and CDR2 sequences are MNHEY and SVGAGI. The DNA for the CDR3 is TGTGCCAGCAGTTACTCAGGACACACAGTGGGCTATGGCTACACCTTC. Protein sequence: CASSYSGHTVGYGYTF.

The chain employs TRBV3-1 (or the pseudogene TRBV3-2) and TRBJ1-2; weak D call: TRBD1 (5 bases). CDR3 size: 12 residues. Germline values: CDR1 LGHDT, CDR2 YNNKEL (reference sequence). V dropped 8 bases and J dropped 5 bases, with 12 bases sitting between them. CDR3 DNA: TGTGCCAGCTCAGGGCGCACGTATGGCTACACCTTC. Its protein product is CASSGRTYGYTF.

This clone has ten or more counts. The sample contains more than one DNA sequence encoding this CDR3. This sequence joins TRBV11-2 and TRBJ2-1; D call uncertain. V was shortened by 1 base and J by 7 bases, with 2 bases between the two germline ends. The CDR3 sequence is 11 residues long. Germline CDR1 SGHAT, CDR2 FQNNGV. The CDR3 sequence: CASSLANEQFF. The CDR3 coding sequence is TGTGCCAGCAGCTTAGCTAATGAGCAGTTCTTC.

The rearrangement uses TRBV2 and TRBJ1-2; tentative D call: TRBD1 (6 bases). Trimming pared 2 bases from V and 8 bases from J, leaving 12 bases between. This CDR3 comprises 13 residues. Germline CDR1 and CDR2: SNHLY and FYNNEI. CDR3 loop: CASSEQGTEGYTF. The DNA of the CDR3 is TGTGCCAGCAGTGAACAGGGGACGGAGGGCTACACCTTC.

DNA of the CDR3: TGTGCCAGCAGCGTCGACGACAGAGGGGGCTATGGCTACACCTTC. Protein: CASSVDDRGGYGYTF. This chain connects TRBV9 to TRBJ1-2; TRBD1 might be the D (6 bases). Germline V gene sequence: CDR1 SGDLS, CDR2 YYNGEE. The CDR3 is 15 amino acids. Deletions cut 2 bases from V and 4 bases from J, with 15 bases between.

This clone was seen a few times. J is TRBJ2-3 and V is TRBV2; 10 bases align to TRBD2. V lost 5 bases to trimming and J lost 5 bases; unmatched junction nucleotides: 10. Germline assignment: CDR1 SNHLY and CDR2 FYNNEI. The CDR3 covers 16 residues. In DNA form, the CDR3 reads TGTGCCAGCAGTCCCCCAGAGCGGGGGGGCATAGATACGCAGTATTTT. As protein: CASSPPERGGIDTQYF. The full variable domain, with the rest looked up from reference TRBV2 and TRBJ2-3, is EPEVTQTPSHQVTQMGQEVILRCVPISNHLYFYWYRQILGQKVEFLVSFYNNEISEKSEIFDDQFSVERPDGSNFTLKIRSTKLEDSAMYFCASSPPERGGIDTQYFGPGTRLTVL.

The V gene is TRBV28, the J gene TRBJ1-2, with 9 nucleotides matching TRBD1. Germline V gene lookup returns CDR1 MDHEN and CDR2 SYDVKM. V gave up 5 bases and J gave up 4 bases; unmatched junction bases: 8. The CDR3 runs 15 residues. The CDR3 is CASSPHDRGVYGYTF. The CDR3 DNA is TGTGCCAGCAGTCCACATGACAGGGGGGTCTATGGCTACACCTTC.

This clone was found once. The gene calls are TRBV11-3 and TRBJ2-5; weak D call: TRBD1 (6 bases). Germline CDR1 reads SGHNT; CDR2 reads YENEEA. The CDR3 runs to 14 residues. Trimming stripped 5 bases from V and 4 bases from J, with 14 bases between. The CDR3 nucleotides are TGTGCCAGCAGCGGGACGGGGACAACAGAGACCCAGTACTTC. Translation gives CASSGTGTTETQYF.

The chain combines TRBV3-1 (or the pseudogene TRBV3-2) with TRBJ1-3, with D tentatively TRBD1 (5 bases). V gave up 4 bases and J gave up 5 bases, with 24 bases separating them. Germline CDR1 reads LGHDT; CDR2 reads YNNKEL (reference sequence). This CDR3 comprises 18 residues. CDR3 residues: CASSLRDGRVYVRNTIYF. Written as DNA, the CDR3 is TGTGCCAGCAGCCTAAGGGATGGCAGGGTCTACGTGAGAAACACCATATATTTT.

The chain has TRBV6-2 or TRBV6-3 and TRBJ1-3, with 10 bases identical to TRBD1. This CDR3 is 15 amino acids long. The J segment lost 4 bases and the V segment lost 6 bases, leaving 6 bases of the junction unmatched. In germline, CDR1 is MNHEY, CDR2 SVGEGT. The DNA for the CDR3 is TGTGCCAGCAGCACCGACAGGGGGCCCGGAAACACCATATATTTT. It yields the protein CASSTDRGPGNTIYF.

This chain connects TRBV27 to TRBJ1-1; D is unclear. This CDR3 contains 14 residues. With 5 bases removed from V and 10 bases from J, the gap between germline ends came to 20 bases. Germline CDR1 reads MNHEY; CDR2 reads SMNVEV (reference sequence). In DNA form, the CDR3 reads TGTGCCAGCAGTCCTCAGGTAGACGTTGCAGCAGCTTTCTTT. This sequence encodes CASSPQVDVAAAFF.

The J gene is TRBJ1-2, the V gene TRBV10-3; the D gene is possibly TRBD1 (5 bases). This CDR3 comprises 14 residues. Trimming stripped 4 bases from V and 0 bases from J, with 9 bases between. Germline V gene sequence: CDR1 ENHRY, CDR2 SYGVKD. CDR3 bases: TGTGCCATCAGTGCCGACAGAGCTAACTATGGCTACACCTTC. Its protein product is CAISADRANYGYTF.

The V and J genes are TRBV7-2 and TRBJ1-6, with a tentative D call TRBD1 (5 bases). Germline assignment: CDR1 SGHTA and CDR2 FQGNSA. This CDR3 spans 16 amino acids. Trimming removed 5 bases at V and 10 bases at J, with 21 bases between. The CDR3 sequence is CASSGGGTAARSPLHF. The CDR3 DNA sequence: TGTGCCAGCAGCGGGGGGGGGACGGCAGCCCGATCACCCCTCCACTTT.

CDR3: CASSYAVYNEQFF. CDR3 DNA: TGTGCCAGCAGTTACGCGGTCTACAATGAGCAGTTCTTC. J is TRBJ2-1 and V is TRBV6-2 or TRBV6-3; D not certain. This CDR3 contains 13 residues. Trimming took 2 bases from V and 3 from J, leaving 5 bases between them. The germline V gene has CDR1 MNHEY and CDR2 SVGEGT.

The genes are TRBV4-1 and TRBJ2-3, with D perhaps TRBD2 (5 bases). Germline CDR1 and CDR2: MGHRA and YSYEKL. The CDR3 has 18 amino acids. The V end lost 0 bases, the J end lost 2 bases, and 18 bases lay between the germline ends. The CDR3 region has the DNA TGCGCCAGCAGCCAAGAGAGTGGGCTAGCTGATCTCACAGATACGCAGTATTTT. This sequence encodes CASSQESGLADLTDTQYF.

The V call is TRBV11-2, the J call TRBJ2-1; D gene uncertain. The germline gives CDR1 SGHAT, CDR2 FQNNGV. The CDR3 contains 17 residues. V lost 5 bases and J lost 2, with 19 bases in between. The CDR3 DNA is TGTGCCAGCAGCCCATTATCCTTGGCCATCGCCTACAATGAGCAGTTCTTC. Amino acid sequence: CASSPLSLAIAYNEQFF.

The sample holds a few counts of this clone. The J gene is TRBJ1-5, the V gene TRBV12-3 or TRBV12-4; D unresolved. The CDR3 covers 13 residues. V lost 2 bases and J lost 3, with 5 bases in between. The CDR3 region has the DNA TGTGCCAGCAGTTTATCCAACAATCAGCCCCAGCATTTT. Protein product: CASSLSNNQPQHF.

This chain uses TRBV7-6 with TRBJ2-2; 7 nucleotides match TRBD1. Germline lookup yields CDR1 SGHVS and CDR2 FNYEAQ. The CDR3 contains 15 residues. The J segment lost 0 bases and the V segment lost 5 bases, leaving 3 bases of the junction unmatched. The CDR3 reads CASSRQGANTGELFF. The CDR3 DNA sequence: TGTGCCAGCAGCCGACAGGGCGCGAACACCGGGGAGCTGTTTTTT.

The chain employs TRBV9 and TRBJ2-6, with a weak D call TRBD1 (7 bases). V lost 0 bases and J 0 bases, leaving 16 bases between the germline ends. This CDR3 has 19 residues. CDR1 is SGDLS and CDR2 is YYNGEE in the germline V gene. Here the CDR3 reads CASSVGRGQQSSGANVLTF. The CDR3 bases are TGTGCCAGCAGCGTAGGGAGGGGGCAGCAGAGCTCTGGGGCCAACGTCCTGACTTTC.

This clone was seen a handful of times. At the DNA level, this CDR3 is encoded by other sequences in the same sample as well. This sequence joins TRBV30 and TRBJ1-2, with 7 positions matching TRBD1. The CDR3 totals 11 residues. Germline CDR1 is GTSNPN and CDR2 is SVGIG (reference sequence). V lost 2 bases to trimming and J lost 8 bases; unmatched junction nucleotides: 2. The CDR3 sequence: CAWSPGGGYTF. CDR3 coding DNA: TGTGCCTGGAGTCCAGGGGGGGGCTACACCTTC.

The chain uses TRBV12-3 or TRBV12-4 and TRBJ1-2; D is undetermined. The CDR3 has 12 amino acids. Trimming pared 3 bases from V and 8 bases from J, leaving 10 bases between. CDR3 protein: CASSFSVGGYTF. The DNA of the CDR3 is TGTGCCAGCAGTTTTTCGGTGGGCGGCTACACCTTC.

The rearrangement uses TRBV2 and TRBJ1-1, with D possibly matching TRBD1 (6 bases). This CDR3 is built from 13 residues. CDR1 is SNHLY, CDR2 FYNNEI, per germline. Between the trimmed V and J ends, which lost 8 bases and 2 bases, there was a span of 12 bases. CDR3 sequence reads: CASGKQGNTEAFF. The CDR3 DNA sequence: TGTGCCAGCGGAAAACAGGGTAACACTGAAGCTTTCTTT.

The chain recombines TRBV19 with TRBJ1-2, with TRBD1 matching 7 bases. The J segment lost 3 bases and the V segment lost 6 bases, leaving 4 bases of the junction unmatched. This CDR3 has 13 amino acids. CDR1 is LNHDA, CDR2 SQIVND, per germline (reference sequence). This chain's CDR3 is CASSPGQHYGYTF. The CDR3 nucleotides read TGTGCCAGTAGCCCGGGACAGCACTATGGCTACACCTTC.

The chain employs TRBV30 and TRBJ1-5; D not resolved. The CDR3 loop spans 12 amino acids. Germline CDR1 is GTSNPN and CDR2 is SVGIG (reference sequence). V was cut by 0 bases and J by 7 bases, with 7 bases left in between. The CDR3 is CAWSVEGQPQHF. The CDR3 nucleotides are TGTGCCTGGAGTGTAGAGGGACAGCCCCAGCATTTT.